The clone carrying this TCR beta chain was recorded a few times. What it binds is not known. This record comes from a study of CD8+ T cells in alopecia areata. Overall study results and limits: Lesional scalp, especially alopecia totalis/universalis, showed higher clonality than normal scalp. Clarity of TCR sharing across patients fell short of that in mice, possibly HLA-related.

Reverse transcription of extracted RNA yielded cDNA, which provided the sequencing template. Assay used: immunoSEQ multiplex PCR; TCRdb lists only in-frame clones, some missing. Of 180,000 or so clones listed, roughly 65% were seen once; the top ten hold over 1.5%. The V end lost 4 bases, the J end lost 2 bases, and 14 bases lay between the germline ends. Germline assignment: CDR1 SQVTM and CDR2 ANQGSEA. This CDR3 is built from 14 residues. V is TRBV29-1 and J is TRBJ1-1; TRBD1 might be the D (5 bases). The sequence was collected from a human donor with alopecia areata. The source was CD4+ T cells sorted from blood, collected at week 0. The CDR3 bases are TGCAGCGTTGTGGGGTATCAGGGAAACACTGAAGCTTTCTTT. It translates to CSVVGYQGNTEAFF.